This T cell receptor (beta chain) was captured by sequencing in a study of blood T cell repertoires in COVID-19. About the research overall: Nucleic acid was either cDNA or gDNA, and it came from T cells, B-cell-depleted T cells, or PBMCs.

Under the authors' procedure: Amplification with reference gene primers provided the estimates of nucleated cell counts. TCRdb's table, derived via immunoSEQ multiplex PCR, lists solely in-frame clones and lacks some. The V and J calls and clone size come from that table; D and trimming were worked out from the DNA. The table records about 59,000 clones, about nine tenths of them present only once. This TCR was sampled from a human donor in a cohort sampled during active COVID-19. Sequencing input: peripheral blood.

CDR3 region: CASSYGLGLANEQYF. DNA of the CDR3: TGTGCCAGCAGTTACGGTCTCGGACTAGCGAACGAGCAGTACTTC. The V call is TRBV6-5, the J call TRBJ2-7; 9 positions match TRBD2. The J segment lost 5 bases and the V segment lost 2 bases, leaving 7 bases of the junction unmatched. Looked up from germline, CDR1 is MNHEY and CDR2 is SVGAGI. This CDR3 has 15 amino acids.